The 17 T cell receptor beta chains reported below all come from one sample, sequenced in a study of regulatory T cells in long-lasting Graves disease. Sample time point: newly diagnosed GD, antithyroid drugs for less than 3 months. Researchers made the TCR library from RNA that was extracted from PBMCs. HTBI primers from iRepertoire and Arm-PCR of CDR3 regions yielded the TCR beta libraries. TCRdb re-derived calls from the multiplex PCR reads in MiXCR, one entry per CDR3 protein. The sample contains about 540,000 distinct CDR3 sequences, roughly 12% of which appear only once. These sequences were also reported in another study, on T cells in Graves' hyperthyroidism and ophthalmopathy.

Sequenced material: peripheral blood mononuclear cells (PBMCs), taken at new diagnosis, from a patient treated with antithyroid drugs. The receptors were sampled from a man aged 25 to 40 with Graves disease.

The chain combines TRBV5-1 with TRBJ1-6, with 7 bases aligning to TRBD1. V shed 5 bases, J shed 10 bases, and the junction held 9 bases outside the gene matches. Looked up from germline, CDR1 is SGHRS and CDR2 is YFSETQ. The CDR3 loop spans 14 amino acids. The CDR3 DNA is TGCGCCAGCAGGCAGGGGACAGATGGCTCACCCCTCCACTTT. It is translated as CASRQGTDGSPLHF.

Comment on this clonotype: One base away lies a much larger clone, so this may be a sequencing read error. The chain uses TRBV7-9 and TRBJ2-7, with a tentative D call TRBD2 (5 bases). Germline V CDR1 and CDR2: SEHNR, FQNEAQ (reference sequence). This CDR3 has 12 amino acids. Here the CDR3 DNA reads TGTTCCAGCATCCAGGTCGGGGTCGAGCAGTACTTC. Protein sequence: CSSIQVGVEQYF.

This clonotype was found many times. This chain links TRBV6-2 or TRBV6-3 with TRBJ2-1, with 7 bases matching TRBD2. The CDR3 is 11 residues long. V lost 6 bases and J lost 8; bases outside the gene matches: 1. CDR1 is MNHEY, CDR2 SVGEGT, per germline. CDR3 DNA sequence: TGTGCCAGCAGACGGGGGGATGAGCAGTTCTTC. Residues: CASRRGDEQFF.

The table lists this clonotype with a few counts. This chain links TRBV20-1 with TRBJ1-1; D unclear. Germline CDR1 and CDR2: DFQATT and SNEGSKA (reference sequence). V was shortened by 3 bases and J by 7 bases, with 15 bases between the two germline ends. This CDR3 is 13 amino acids long. The CDR3 loop reads CSAREVGHLEAFF. For the CDR3, the DNA is TGCAGTGCTAGGGAAGTTGGCCACCTTGAAGCTTTCTTT.

There are many counts of this clonotype. The gene calls are TRBV20-1 and TRBJ2-7; D possibly corresponds to TRBD2 (6 bases). CDR1 and CDR2 (germline): DFQATT, SNEGSKA (reference sequence). The germline V and J ends were trimmed by 0 bases and 1 base, with 10 bases remaining between them. The CDR3 has 14 amino acids. The CDR3 nucleotides read TGCAGTGCTAGAGATCAGACTAGTTCCTACGAGCAGTACTTC. It yields the protein CSARDQTSSYEQYF.

This clonotype was seen a few times. This chain connects TRBV5-1 to TRBJ2-5; D is possibly TRBD1 or TRBD2 (5 bases each). CDR1 and CDR2 (germline): SGHRS, YFSETQ. This CDR3 is built from 14 residues. Trimming left V 4 bases short and J 5 bases short, with 15 bases between. The CDR3 DNA reads TGCGCCAGCAGCGCTCGGAGACAGCGGGAGACCCAGTACTTC. Its translation is CASSARRQRETQYF.

This clonotype has only a few counts. The chain joins TRBV20-1 to TRBJ1-4; D is unclear. Germline loops: CDR1 DFQATT, CDR2 SNEGSKA (reference sequence). The CDR3 extends over 15 amino acids. V was trimmed by 5 bases and J by 8 bases, leaving 21 bases between them. The CDR3 reads CSAPHHGHLKEKLFF. CDR3 bases: TGCAGTGCTCCCCACCACGGGCATCTCAAAGAAAAACTGTTTTTT.

This clonotype was picked up many times. The chain joins TRBV6-1 to TRBJ1-1; D unresolved. The V gene's germline CDR1 is MNHNS and CDR2 SASEGT. Trimming pared 4 bases from V and 1 base from J, leaving 10 bases between. This CDR3 is 14 amino acids long. The DNA of the CDR3 is TGTGCCAGCAGTGCAGGCGGAAAGAACACTGAAGCTTTCTTT. Protein: CASSAGGKNTEAFF.

At least ten counts were recorded for this clonotype. CDR3 sequence reads: CSVAGLSSYNEQFF. The CDR3 DNA sequence: TGCAGCGTTGCGGGACTTAGCTCCTACAATGAGCAGTTCTTC. The V gene is TRBV29-1, the J gene TRBJ2-1; TRBD2 might be the D (6 bases). Per germline, CDR1 SQVTM and CDR2 ANQGSEA. Trimming shortened V by 4 bases and J by 0 bases, and 10 bases separated the two germline ends. The CDR3 contains 14 residues.

Concerning this clonotype itself: A much bigger clone sits one base away, suggesting this may be a read error. The CDR3 DNA sequence: TGTGCCAGCAGCTGGGGGCCTGAGGGACTAGCGGGTCATGAGCAGTACTTC. It encodes CASSWGPEGLAGHEQYF. The V and J genes are TRBV11-2 and TRBJ2-3, with TRBD2 matching 12 bases. The J call may be wrong; the DNA end is better matched by TRBJ2-7. The CDR3 runs to 17 residues. The germline V gene has CDR1 SGHAT and CDR2 FQNNGV.

The chain is built from TRBV20-1 and TRBJ2-1; 8 positions agree with TRBD1. The CDR3 contains 14 residues. V trimming: 6 bases; J trimming: 8 bases; junction bases outside the gene matches: 12. Germline loops: CDR1 DFQATT, CDR2 SNEGSKA (reference sequence). The CDR3 DNA follows: TGCAGTGCCGCCGGGGCAGGGGGCTTGGATGAGCAGTTCTTC. This codes for CSAAGAGGLDEQFF.

This clonotype occurred many times. This chain connects TRBV6-1 to TRBJ1-5; TRBD1 aligns across 7 bases. The CDR3 runs 13 residues. From germline, CDR1 is MNHNS and CDR2 SASEGT. J gave up 10 bases and V 5 bases, and 8 bases lay outside the gene matches. The CDR3 loop is CASSQGTARPQHF. DNA for the CDR3: TGTGCCAGCAGTCAGGGGACAGCCCGCCCCCAGCATTTT.

This clonotype was detected many times. The CDR3 DNA reads as TGTGCCAGCAGCTTAAGGAGGGACACAGATACGCAGTATTTT. Encoded protein: CASSLRRDTDTQYF. The chain joins TRBV11-3 to TRBJ2-3; possibly TRBD2 for D (6 bases). This CDR3 contains 14 residues. V lost 2 bases to trimming and J lost 2 bases, with 8 bases between them. The V gene's germline CDR1 is SGHNT and CDR2 YENEEA.

In this sample, this clonotype turned up many times. The gene calls are TRBV7-8 and TRBJ2-7; 9 nucleotides agree with TRBD2. Germline trimming cut 3 bases from V and 2 bases from J; bases unmatched to any gene: 8. The CDR3 sequence is 16 residues long. In germline, CDR1 is SGHVS, CDR2 FQNEAQ. CDR3 loop: CASSLERLAGPYEQYF. CDR3 DNA: TGTGCCAGCAGCTTGGAGAGGCTAGCGGGACCCTACGAGCAGTACTTC.

This chain connects TRBV3-1 to TRBJ2-1; D call uncertain. With 0 bases removed from V and 6 bases from J, the gap between germline ends came to 9 bases. The CDR3 has 14 amino acids. In germline, CDR1 is LGHDT, CDR2 YNNKEL (reference sequence). The chain's CDR3 is CASSQEDRPNEQFF. CDR3 bases: TGTGCCAGCAGCCAAGAAGATAGACCCAATGAGCAGTTCTTC.

This clonotype was observed a few times. The chain has TRBV6-1 and TRBJ2-1, with 7 bases aligning to TRBD1. Trimming cost V 4 bases and J 10 bases; bases outside gene matches: 4. The CDR3 loop spans 12 amino acids. In germline, CDR1 is MNHNS, CDR2 SASEGT. CDR3 DNA: TGTGCCAGCAGTGGGGGACAGAACGAGCAGTTCTTC. Residues: CASSGGQNEQFF.

Ten or more counts support this clonotype. V is TRBV12-3 or TRBV12-4 and J is TRBJ2-5, with TRBD2 matching 10 bases. V lost 3 bases and J lost 6; bases outside the gene matches: 7. The CDR3 is 15 amino acids. This CDR3 is CASSFLAGDGKTQYF. The CDR3 nucleotides are TGTGCCAGCAGTTTCCTAGCGGGAGATGGGAAGACCCAGTACTTC.